This T cell receptor (beta chain) was captured in a study of OX40 agonist ivuxolimab in advanced cancers. Study details: A partial response was reached by three patients: one with hepatocellular carcinoma and two with cutaneous melanoma. Study-wide points: Compared with CD4+, CD8+ T cells on average had more expanded clones.

V lost 3 bases, J lost 1 base, and 6 bases lay in between. The CDR3 has 13 amino acids. Germline CDR1 is SGHAT and CDR2 is FQNNGV. Concerning this clone: The antigen is undetermined.

Generated by immunoSEQ multiplex PCR, the TCRdb table keeps only in-frame clones and is missing some. The sample contains 79,000 or so clones, about 90% of which appear only once. Sample: CD4+ or CD8+ T cells sorted from blood, taken in a trial of the OX40 agonist ivuxolimab. The V call is TRBV11-2, the J call TRBJ1-1; D is unclear. The TCR comes from an adult with an advanced solid tumor such as melanoma, head and neck, liver or kidney cancer. The CDR3 bases are TGTGCCAGCAGCTTGGTAGAGAACACTGAAGCTTTCTTT. This encodes CASSLVENTEAFF.